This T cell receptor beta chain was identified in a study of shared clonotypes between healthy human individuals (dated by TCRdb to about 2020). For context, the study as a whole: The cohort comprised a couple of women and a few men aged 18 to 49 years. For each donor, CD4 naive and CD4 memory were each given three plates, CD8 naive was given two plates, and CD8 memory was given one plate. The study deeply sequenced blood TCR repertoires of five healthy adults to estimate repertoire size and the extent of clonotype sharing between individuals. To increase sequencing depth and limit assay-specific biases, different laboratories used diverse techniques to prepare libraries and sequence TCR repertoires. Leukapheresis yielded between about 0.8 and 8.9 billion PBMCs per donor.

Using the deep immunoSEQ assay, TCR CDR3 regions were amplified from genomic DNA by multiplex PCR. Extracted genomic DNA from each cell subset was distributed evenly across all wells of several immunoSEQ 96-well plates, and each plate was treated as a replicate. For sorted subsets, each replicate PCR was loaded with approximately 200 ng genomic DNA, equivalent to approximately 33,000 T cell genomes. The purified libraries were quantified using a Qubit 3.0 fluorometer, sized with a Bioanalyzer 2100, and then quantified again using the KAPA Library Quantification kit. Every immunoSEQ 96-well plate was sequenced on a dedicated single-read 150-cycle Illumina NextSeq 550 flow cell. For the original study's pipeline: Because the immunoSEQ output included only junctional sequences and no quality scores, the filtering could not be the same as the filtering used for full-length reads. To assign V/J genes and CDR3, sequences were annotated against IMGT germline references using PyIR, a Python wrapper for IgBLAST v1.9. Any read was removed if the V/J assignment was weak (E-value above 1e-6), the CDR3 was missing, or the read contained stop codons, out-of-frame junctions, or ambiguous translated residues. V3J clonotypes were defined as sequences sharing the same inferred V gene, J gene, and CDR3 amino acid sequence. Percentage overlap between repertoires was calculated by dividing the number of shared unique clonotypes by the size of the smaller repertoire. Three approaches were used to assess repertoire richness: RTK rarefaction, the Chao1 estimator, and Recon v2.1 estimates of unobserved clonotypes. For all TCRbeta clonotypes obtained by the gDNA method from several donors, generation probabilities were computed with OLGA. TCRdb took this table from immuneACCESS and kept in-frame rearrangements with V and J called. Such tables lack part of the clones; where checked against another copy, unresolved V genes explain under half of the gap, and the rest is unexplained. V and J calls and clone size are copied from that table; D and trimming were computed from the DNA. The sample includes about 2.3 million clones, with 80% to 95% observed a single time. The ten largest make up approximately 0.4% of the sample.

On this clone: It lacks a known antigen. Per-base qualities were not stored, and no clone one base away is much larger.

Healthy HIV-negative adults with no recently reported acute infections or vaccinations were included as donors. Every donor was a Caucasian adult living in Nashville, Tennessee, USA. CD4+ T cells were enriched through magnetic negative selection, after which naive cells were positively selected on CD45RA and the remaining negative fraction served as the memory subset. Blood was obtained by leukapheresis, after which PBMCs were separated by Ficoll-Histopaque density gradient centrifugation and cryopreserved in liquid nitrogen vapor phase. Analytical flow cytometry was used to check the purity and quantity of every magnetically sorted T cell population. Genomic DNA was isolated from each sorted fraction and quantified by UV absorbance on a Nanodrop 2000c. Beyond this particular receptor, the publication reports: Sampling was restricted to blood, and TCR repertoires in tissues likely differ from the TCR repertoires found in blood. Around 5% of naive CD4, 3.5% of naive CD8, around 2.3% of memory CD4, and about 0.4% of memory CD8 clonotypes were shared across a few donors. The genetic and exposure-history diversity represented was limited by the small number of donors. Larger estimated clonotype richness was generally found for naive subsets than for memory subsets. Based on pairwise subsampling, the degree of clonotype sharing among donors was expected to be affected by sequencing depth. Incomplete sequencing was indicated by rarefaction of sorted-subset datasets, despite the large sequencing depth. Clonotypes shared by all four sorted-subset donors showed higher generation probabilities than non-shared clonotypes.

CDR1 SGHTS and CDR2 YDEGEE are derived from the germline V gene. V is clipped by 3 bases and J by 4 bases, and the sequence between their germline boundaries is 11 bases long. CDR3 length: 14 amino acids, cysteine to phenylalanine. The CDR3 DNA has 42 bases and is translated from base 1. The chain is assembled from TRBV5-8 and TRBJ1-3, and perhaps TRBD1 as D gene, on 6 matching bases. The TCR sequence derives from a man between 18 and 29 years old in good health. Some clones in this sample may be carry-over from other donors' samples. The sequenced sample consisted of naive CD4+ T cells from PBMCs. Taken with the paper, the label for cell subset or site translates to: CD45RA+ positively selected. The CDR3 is CASSYRVLGNTIYF. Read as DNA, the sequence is TGTGCCAGCAGCTACAGGGTTTTAGGAAACACCATATATTTT.